This TCR beta chain came from a study of shared clonotypes between healthy human individuals. About the study: Used for every donor were three CD4 naive, three CD4 memory, two CD8 naive and one CD8 memory plate.

Notes on this clone: Its antigen remains unknown.

Per the germline V gene, CDR1 is LNHDA and CDR2 is SQIVND (reference sequence). This CDR3 comprises 15 residues. The V gene end was trimmed by 5 bases and the J gene end by 4 bases; junction bases not matched to a gene: 7. Study results and limitations: The small donor group covered limited genetic and exposure diversity.

The repertoire was sequenced with immunoSEQ multiplex PCR; TCRdb's copy has only in-frame clones and lacks some. The sample contains 2 million to 2.5 million clones, nearly 97% of which appear only once. The TCR sequence derives from a young man in good health. The source material was naive CD4+ T cells sorted from blood. The sample's subset: CD45RA+ positively selected. The chain joins TRBV19 to TRBJ2-2; 7 nucleotides match TRBD1. CDR3 in DNA: TGTGCCAGTAGTGCAGACAGGGTGGGCACCGGGGAGCTGTTTTTT. Translating it yields CASSADRVGTGELFF.